One and the same sample provided the 23 T cell receptor beta chains below, sequenced in a study of T cell repertoires in ileal Crohn's disease. The sample's time point: neoterminal ileum biopsy at postoperative endoscopy, about 6 months after surgery. The data were produced by immunoSEQ multiplex PCR, yet TCRdb's version contains in-frame clones alone and is incomplete. Of tens of thousands of clones in the sample, 85% to 90% were seen once. The sample consisted of ileal tissue. These receptor sequences come from an adult with Crohn's disease.

The chain has TRBV6-6 and TRBJ1-1; 8 bases agree with TRBD1. The J segment lost 4 bases and the V segment lost 7 bases, leaving 14 bases of the junction unmatched. This CDR3 spans 16 amino acids. Germline loops: CDR1 MNHNY, CDR2 SVGAGI (reference sequence). Here the CDR3 reads CASTIEQGAVGTEAFF. CDR3 sequence (DNA): TGTGCCAGCACTATAGAGCAGGGGGCGGTAGGCACTGAAGCTTTCTTT.

V usage is TRBV5-6 and J usage is TRBJ1-2; TRBD1 aligns across 7 bases. Germline V gene sequence: CDR1 SGHDT, CDR2 YYEEEE. CDR3 length: 15 residues. J gave up 8 bases and V 0 bases, and 10 bases lay outside the gene matches. DNA for the CDR3: TGTGCCAGCAGCTTGGTCGGCAGGGGGAGTCGCGGCTACACCTTC. Translated: CASSLVGRGSRGYTF.

The chain recombines TRBV10-1 with TRBJ2-2, with 8 bases fitting TRBD1. Germline trimming cut 4 bases from V and 6 bases from J; bases unmatched to any gene: 4. Germline loops: CDR1 WNHNN, CDR2 SYGVQD (reference sequence). The CDR3 consists of 14 residues. CDR3 sequence: CASSGVQGAGELFF. The CDR3 DNA reads as TGCGCCAGCAGTGGAGTACAGGGGGCCGGGGAGCTGTTTTTT.

This sequence joins TRBV7-9 and TRBJ1-1; D is perhaps TRBD1 (6 bases). CDR3 length: 13 amino acids. The germline gives CDR1 SEHNR, CDR2 FQNEAQ (reference sequence). V was shortened by 3 bases and J by 2 bases, with 7 bases between the two germline ends. The DNA of the CDR3 is TGTGCCAGCAGCTTGGACAGTAACACTGAAGCTTTCTTT. This translates into CASSLDSNTEAFF.

The chain combines TRBV9 with TRBJ1-1; 7 nucleotides agree with TRBD1. The V and J ends lost 3 bases and 8 bases, in that order; junction bases with no gene match: 13. Germline values: CDR1 SGDLS, CDR2 YYNGEE. The CDR3 sequence is 15 residues long. DNA for the CDR3: TGTGCCAGCAGCGCCCGGGACAGATCCTTCGGGGAAGCTTTCTTT. Translating it yields CASSARDRSFGEAFF. Full variable domain (missing parts from reference TRBV9 and TRBJ1-1): DSGVTQTPKHLITATGQRVTLRCSPRSGDLSVYWYQQSLDQGLQFLIQYYNGEERAKGNILERFSAQQFPDLHSELNLSSLELGDSALYFCASSARDRSFGEAFFGQGTRLTVV.

The chain recombines TRBV30 with TRBJ2-1; TRBD2 might be the D (5 bases). Trimming shortened V by 5 bases and J by 1 base, and 9 bases separated the two germline ends. CDR3 size: 13 residues. Germline loops: CDR1 GTSNPN, CDR2 SVGIG (reference sequence). The CDR3 loop is CAWAGISYNEQFF. CDR3 coding DNA: TGTGCCTGGGCCGGGATTTCCTACAATGAGCAGTTCTTC.

This clone was recorded once. The J gene is TRBJ2-5, the V gene TRBV11-3; D is possibly TRBD1 (6 bases). CDR1 SGHNT and CDR2 YENEEA come from the germline V gene. The CDR3 length is 15 residues. V was shortened by 5 bases and J by 4 bases, with 17 bases between the two germline ends. CDR3 in DNA: TGTGCCAGCAGCCCTAGGGCGCAGGGGCGAGAGACCCAGTACTTC. This sequence encodes CASSPRAQGRETQYF.

This chain uses TRBV9 with TRBJ2-1, with TRBD1 matching over 7 bases. The V gene end was trimmed by 4 bases and the J gene end by 3 bases; junction bases not matched to a gene: 10. The germline V gene encodes CDR1 SGDLS and CDR2 YYNGEE. This CDR3 is built from 16 residues. The CDR3 reads CASSSFPRDSYNEQFF. CDR3 bases: TGTGCCAGCAGCTCATTCCCCCGGGACAGCTACAATGAGCAGTTCTTC.

The genes are TRBV7-2 and TRBJ1-5, with 7 bases aligning to TRBD1. The ends lost 1 base at V and 3 bases at J; junction bases unmatched: 3. Looked up from germline, CDR1 is SGHTA and CDR2 is FQGNSA. The CDR3 spans 15 residues. The CDR3 DNA is TGTGCCAGCAGCTTAGACAGGGGCCACAATCAGCCCCAGCATTTT. Protein: CASSLDRGHNQPQHF.

The chain uses TRBV7-8 and TRBJ2-7, with 7 nucleotides matching TRBD1. CDR3 length: 15 amino acids. The germline V gene has CDR1 SGHVS and CDR2 FQNEAQ. Germline trimming cut 5 bases from V and 6 bases from J; bases unmatched to any gene: 13. Here the CDR3 DNA reads TGTGCCAGCAGCCAGCGACAGGGTCCCTTAGCCGAGCAGTACGTC. This translates into CASSQRQGPLAEQYV.

The chain carries TRBV7-9 and TRBJ2-2, with D tentatively TRBD2 (5 bases). The CDR3 loop spans 16 amino acids. V was pared by 3 bases and J by 0 bases, with 11 bases between. Germline-derived CDR1 and CDR2 are SEHNR and FQNEAQ (reference sequence). CDR3 residues: CASSLGSGSNTGELFF. CDR3 bases: TGTGCCAGCAGCTTGGGGAGCGGATCGAACACCGGGGAGCTGTTTTTT.

V usage is TRBV7-2 and J usage is TRBJ1-1; D gene uncertain. The germline V and J ends were trimmed by 5 bases and 4 bases, with 17 bases remaining between them. This CDR3 spans 15 amino acids. CDR1 SGHTA and CDR2 FQGNSA come from the germline V gene. CDR3 sequence reads: CASSPPQVGRTEAFF. CDR3 coding DNA: TGTGCCAGCAGCCCCCCCCAGGTCGGTCGCACTGAAGCTTTCTTT.

V gene TRBV19 combines with J gene TRBJ1-3; 7 bases fit TRBD1. CDR1 is LNHDA and CDR2 is SQIVND in the germline V gene (reference sequence). The CDR3 has 13 residues. V gave up 9 bases and J gave up 4 bases; unmatched junction bases: 6. The CDR3 loop reads CASSAQGGNTIYF. CDR3 DNA: TGTGCCAGCAGTGCACAGGGGGGAAACACCATATATTTT.

The chain links TRBV19 to TRBJ1-5; D might be TRBD1 (5 bases). Trimming removed 8 bases at V and 5 bases at J, with 22 bases between. In germline, CDR1 is LNHDA, CDR2 SQIVND (reference sequence). The CDR3 consists of 16 residues. For the CDR3, the DNA is TGTGCCAGTCAATGGGGGGAGGGGAAAACGTATCAGCCCCAGCATTTT. Translating it yields CASQWGEGKTYQPQHF.

The chain is built from TRBV18 and TRBJ1-2; D is perhaps TRBD1 (5 bases). Trimming cost V 3 bases and J 2 bases, with 19 bases left between them. There are 17 residues in the CDR3. Germline-derived CDR1 and CDR2 are KGHSH and LQKENI. The CDR3 spells CASSPPGVISSNYGYTF. CDR3 DNA sequence: TGTGCCAGCTCACCGCCGGGGGTAATTTCTTCCAACTATGGCTACACCTTC. The full variable domain, its missing parts supplied by reference TRBV18 and TRBJ1-2, is NAGVMQNPRHLVRRRGQEARLRCSPMKGHSHVYWYRQLPEEGLKFMVYLQKENIIDESGMPKERFSAEFPKEGPSILRIQQVVRGDSAAYFCASSPPGVISSNYGYTFGSGTRLTVV.

This chain links TRBV27 with TRBJ2-5; 9 nucleotides line up with TRBD1. CDR1 is MNHEY and CDR2 is SMNVEV in the germline V gene (reference sequence). After removal of 2 bases from V and 4 bases from J, the junction contained 8 bases not matched to a gene. CDR3 length equals 16 residues. The CDR3 DNA reads TGTGCCAGCAGTTTAGGCAACAGGGGGCGAGCAGAGACCCAGTACTTC. Translated, it gives CASSLGNRGRAETQYF.

V and J are TRBV7-8 and TRBJ2-1; TRBD2 aligns across 13 bases. Unmatched junction bases numbered 15, after V lost 3 bases and J lost 7 bases. Germline values: CDR1 SGHVS, CDR2 FQNEAQ. This CDR3 spans 19 amino acids. CDR3 bases: TGTGCCAGCAGCTTCCGGATTCAACTAGCGGGGGGGCTTGGGAATGAGCAGTTCTTC. It specifies CASSFRIQLAGGLGNEQFF.

The chain links TRBV19 to TRBJ2-7, with D unresolved. The germline CDR1 and CDR2 sequences are LNHDA and SQIVND (reference sequence). V dropped 3 bases and J dropped 1 base, with 16 bases sitting between them. This CDR3 has 16 amino acids. The CDR3 nucleotides are TGTGCCAGTAGTATTTTGTTCGCACCTACGTCCTACGAGCAGTACTTC. Translating gives CASSILFAPTSYEQYF.

The V gene is TRBV9, the J gene TRBJ1-4; D is unclear. Germline-derived CDR1 and CDR2 are SGDLS and YYNGEE. This CDR3 is built from 12 residues. The V end was cut by 0 bases, the J end by 6 bases, with 3 bases between. CDR3 amino acids: CASSVADEKLFF. The CDR3 coding sequence is TGTGCCAGCAGCGTAGCGGATGAAAAACTGTTTTTT.

This chain connects TRBV19 to TRBJ1-1, with 7 nucleotides matching TRBD1. Germline loops: CDR1 LNHDA, CDR2 SQIVND (reference sequence). This CDR3 region has 14 residues. V lost 10 bases and J lost 3; bases outside the gene matches: 11. This CDR3 reads CATKRDRPDTEAFF. The DNA of the CDR3 is TGTGCCACAAAACGGGACAGACCTGACACTGAAGCTTTCTTT.

This clone was seen only once. The chain joins TRBV10-3 to TRBJ2-3, with 7 bases fitting TRBD1. This CDR3 is built from 15 residues. Per the germline V gene, CDR1 is ENHRY and CDR2 is SYGVKD. With 4 bases clipped from V and 4 bases from J, the junction kept 8 bases outside the gene matches. The CDR3 DNA follows: TGTGCCATCAGTGGGGGACAGCTCACGTCAGATACGCAGTATTTT. It codes for CAISGGQLTSDTQYF.

For the CDR3, the DNA is TGTGCCAGCAAGACTAGCGCTTACACCGGGGAGCTGTTTTTT. It specifies CASKTSAYTGELFF. V and J are TRBV2 and TRBJ2-2; the match to TRBD2 covers 8 bases. The germline V gene has CDR1 SNHLY and CDR2 FYNNEI. The V segment lost 7 bases and the J segment 3 bases; nucleotides outside the gene matches: 4. This CDR3 is 14 amino acids long. Variable domain in full (rest from reference TRBV2 and TRBJ2-2): EPEVTQTPSHQVTQMGQEVILRCVPISNHLYFYWYRQILGQKVEFLVSFYNNEISEKSEIFDDQFSVERPDGSNFTLKIRSTKLEDSAMYFCASKTSAYTGELFFGEGSRLTVL.

The chain recombines TRBV6-5 with TRBJ1-1, with TRBD1 identical over 7 bases. This CDR3 spans 13 amino acids. Germline CDR1 is MNHEY and CDR2 is SVGAGI. Losses at the gene ends were 6 bases for V and 3 bases for J; bases not matched to a gene: 4. The CDR3 nucleotides read TGTGCCAGCAGGATAACAGGGGACACTGAAGCTTTCTTT. Its translation is CASRITGDTEAFF.